A selection of T cell receptor beta chains follows, all from one sample in a study of cytomegalovirus exposure and HLA in healthy donors. This table comes from immunoSEQ multiplex PCR, and its TCRdb copy is limited to in-frame clones, with some not included. The sample yields around 190,000 clones, around 77% seen once. Sequencing was carried out using PBMCs. The receptors stem from a man younger than 40 in good health and CMV-seronegative. Each CDR3 is given with its conserved first and last residue. D genes are given only for firm matches. Size is stated for part of the rows, as once, few or many counts, or as a class when the clone is expanded.

>TRBV7-9|TRBJ2-7|TRBD1|NA|15
TGTGCCAGCAGAGGGGACAGAACACCTCCCTACGAGCAGTGCTTC
CASRGDRTPPYEQCF
>TRBV7-3|TRBJ2-3|TRBD1|NA|16
TGTGCCAGCAGCCGCCGACAGGGGGCGAGCACAGATACGCAGTATTTT
CASSRRQGASTDTQYF
>TRBV2|TRBJ1-4|NA|once|13
TGTGCCAGCAAGGGGGTAATCAGTGAAAAACTGTTTTTT
CASKGVISEKLFF
>TRBV5-6|TRBJ1-1|TRBD1|NA|16
TGTGCCAGCAGCTTGACTACAGGGGGAGTGGGGACTGAAGCTTTCTTT
CASSLTTGGVGTEAFF
>TRBV7-9|TRBJ2-5|TRBD1|NA|15
TGTGCCAGCAGTTCTGGACAGGGGAACCAAGAGACCCAGTACTTC
CASSSGQGNQETQYF
>TRBV29-1|TRBJ1-4|NA|NA|11
TGCAGCGTTGGAGGGGGTGAAAAACTGTTTTTT
CSVGGGEKLFF
>TRBV20-1|TRBJ2-1|NA|NA|11
TGCAGTGCCCCACAGGGAAATGAGCAGTTCTTC
CSAPQGNEQFF
>TRBV5-1|TRBJ2-1|TRBD2|NA|15
TGCGCCAGCAGCTCAGGGACTAGCGGGAGGGCCGGTAAGTTCTTC
CASSSGTSGRAGKFF
>TRBV5-4|TRBJ1-1|NA|NA|14
TGTGCCAGCAGCCCCCCGACTGGGAACACTGAAGCTTTCTTT
CASSPPTGNTEAFF
>TRBV28|TRBJ1-1|NA|NA|15
TGTGCCAGCAGTTTATTTTCAGGCCGGTACACTGAAGCTTTCTTT
CASSLFSGRYTEAFF
>TRBV27|TRBJ1-1|TRBD1|NA|15
TGTGCCAGCAGCCCCCGAAACAGGGGAGATACTGAAGCTTTCTTT
CASSPRNRGDTEAFF
>TRBV7-3|TRBJ2-1|TRBD2|NA|15
TGTGCCAGCAGTGTACTAGCGGGGTCCTACAATGAGCAGTTCTTC
CASSVLAGSYNEQFF
>TRBV30|TRBJ2-1|NA|NA|14
TGTGCCTGGAGTGGGGTAGCGGTTTACAATGAGCAGTTCTTC
CAWSGVAVYNEQFF
>TRBV27|TRBJ2-1|TRBD2|NA|16
TGTGCCAGCAGTCCGGTCAGCGGGAGGGCCAAAAACGAGCAGTTCTTC
CASSPVSGRAKNEQFF
>TRBV15|TRBJ1-1|TRBD1|once|17
TGTGCCACCAGCAGAGGTTTAAGGGGGCCGTTGAACACTGAAGCTTTCTTT
CATSRGLRGPLNTEAFF
>TRBV7-9|TRBJ2-5|NA|NA|15
TGTGCCAGCAGCCCCGACATGGGGAGTAGAGAGACCCAGTACTTC
CASSPDMGSRETQYF
>TRBV10-2|TRBJ2-1|NA|NA|14
TGCGCCAGCAGTGAGTCTGCGGGAAACAATGAGCAGTTCTTC
CASSESAGNNEQFF
>TRBV5-4|TRBJ2-7|TRBD1|NA|12
TGTGCCAGCAGCTATAAGGACAGGGCGTTGCACTTC
CASSYKDRALHF
>TRBV4-1|TRBJ2-6|NA|few|18
TGCGCCAGCAGCCAAGTGGGTCAGGCCAGCTCTGGGGCCAACGTCCTGACTTTC
CASSQVGQASSGANVLTF
>TRBV27|TRBJ2-7|NA|few|15
TGTGCCAGCAGTTTAAAGGCGGAACTGTACTACGAGCAGTACTTC
CASSLKAELYYEQYF
>TRBV19|TRBJ2-7|NA|NA|15
TGTGCCAGTAGTCCATCCCAGTATGAGAGGGATGAGCAGTACTTC
CASSPSQYERDEQYF
>TRBV6-1|TRBJ2-1|TRBD1|NA|14
TGTGCCACTCGGGCTGCAGGGGGCTTCGATGAGCAGTTCTTC
CATRAAGGFDEQFF
>TRBV5-6|TRBJ2-7|NA|NA|12
TGTGCCAGCAGCCGCACGAGGTTCGAGCAGTACTTC
CASSRTRFEQYF
>TRBV19|TRBJ2-7|TRBD1|NA|14
TGTGCCAGTAGCCGATCCGGGACAGGGTACGAGCAGTACTTC
CASSRSGTGYEQYF
>TRBV18|TRBJ1-4|NA|NA|17
TGTGCCAGCTCACCCAAAGAGCCGACAGGTTCTAATGAAAAACTGTTTTTT
CASSPKEPTGSNEKLFF
>TRBV6-5|TRBJ2-1|TRBD2|NA|15
TGTGCCAGCAGTTACGGGCTTAGCGGGAGAGGCGAGCAGTTCTTC
CASSYGLSGRGEQFF
>TRBV27|TRBJ2-5|TRBD2|once|16
TGTGCCAGCAGTCCTGGACTAGCGGGAGGGCCAGGGACCCAGTACTTC
CASSPGLAGGPGTQYF
>TRBV7-9|TRBJ1-1|NA|NA|12
TGTGCCAGCAGCTTAGCCGGTCACGAAGCTTTCTTT
CASSLAGHEAFF
>TRBV5-5|TRBJ1-5|NA|NA|15
TGTGCCAGCAGCTTGGGGTACGCGGGCAATCAGCCCCAGCATTTT
CASSLGYAGNQPQHF
>TRBV27|TRBJ2-5|TRBD2|NA|14
TGTGCCAGCACCAGGACTAGCGGTTGGGAGACCCAGTACTTC
CASTRTSGWETQYF
>TRBV28|TRBJ1-2|NA|few|14
TGTGCCAGCAGGCCGCAGGGTACAAACTATGGCTACACCTTC
CASRPQGTNYGYTF
>TRBV5-1|TRBJ2-5|NA|NA|15
TGCGCCAGCAGTGAGACAGATGAGTTCCAAGAGACCCAGTACTTC
CASSETDEFQETQYF
>TRBV25-1|TRBJ1-1|NA|NA|17
TGTGCCAGCAGTGATGGGCTAGGAAACAGGGAAGGGCGGCGGATGATCTTT
CASSDGLGNREGRRMIF
>TRBV11-2|TRBJ1-2|NA|NA|15
TGTGCCAGCAGCTTAGAAGGTCGACAGAACTATGGCTACACCTTC
CASSLEGRQNYGYTF
>TRBV29-1|TRBJ2-5|NA|NA|9
TGCAGCGTTGACGGGACCCAGTACTTC
CSVDGTQYF
>TRBV28|TRBJ1-5|TRBD1|few|17
TGTGCCAGCAGTTCCGGAGGGACAGGGAATAGCAATCAGCCCCAGCATTTT
CASSSGGTGNSNQPQHF
>TRBV21-1|TRBJ2-2|NA|once|18
TGTGCCAGCACAGTCCTACCACTAGCGGCCGAGGACACCGGGGAGCTGTTTTTT
CASTVLPLAAEDTGELFF
>TRBV5-1|TRBJ1-4|NA|NA|15
TGCGCCAGCAGCCTAGTCGGAACAACTAATGAAAAACTGTTTTTT
CASSLVGTTNEKLFF
>TRBV5-1|TRBJ2-1|TRBD2|NA|16
TGCGCCAGCAGCCCCCTGGGGACTAGCGGGACGGATGAGCAGTTCTTC
CASSPLGTSGTDEQFF
>TRBV9|TRBJ2-1|NA|few|14
TGTGCCAGCAGCGCCAGCCGACTTATCAATGAGCAGTTCTTC
CASSASRLINEQFF
>TRBV9|TRBJ2-1|TRBD2|NA|15
TGTGCCAGCAATTCGGAGGGAGGGCCCCGCAATGAGCAGTTCTTC
CASNSEGGPRNEQFF
>TRBV9|TRBJ2-1|TRBD2|few|15
TGTGCCAGCAGCGAAGATAGCGGGTTCTACAATGAGCAGTTCTTC
CASSEDSGFYNEQFF
>TRBV4-2|TRBJ2-2|TRBD2|NA|17
TGTGCCAGCAGCCAAGAGAACGTAGCGGGAGACACCGGGGAGCTGTTTTTT
CASSQENVAGDTGELFF
>TRBV19|TRBJ2-7|NA|once|13
TGTGCCAGTAGTATCAGGGGACCTTACGAGCAGTACTTC
CASSIRGPYEQYF
>TRBV2|TRBJ2-3|TRBD1|NA|14
TGTGCCAGCATGTCGGGACAGGGGGCAGATACGCAGTATTTT
CASMSGQGADTQYF
>TRBV11-2|TRBJ2-7|TRBD2|few|16
TGTGCCAGCAGCTTCCCCACGGGGACTAGCGTTTACGAGCAGTACTTC
CASSFPTGTSVYEQYF
>TRBV2|TRBJ2-1|TRBD1|NA|13
TGTGCCAGCAGAACTCAGGGGGTGAATGAGCAGTTCTTC
CASRTQGVNEQFF
>TRBV27|TRBJ1-6|TRBD1|NA|15
TGTGCCAGCACTCCGGACAGGGGTCTTAATTCACCCCTCCACTTT
CASTPDRGLNSPLHF
>TRBV7-3|TRBJ2-3|NA|NA|15
TGTGCCAGCAGCGAAGACAGGATTAGCACAGATACGCAGTATTTT
CASSEDRISTDTQYF
>TRBV6-5|TRBJ1-2|NA|NA|14
TGTGCCAGCAGTTTATTACAGGGAAGGGATGGCTACACCTTC
CASSLLQGRDGYTF
>TRBV7-3|TRBJ2-3|TRBD2|few|15
TGTGCCAGCAGCTCCCGAGCGGGGATTACAGATACGCAGTATTTT
CASSSRAGITDTQYF
>TRBV9|TRBJ2-3|TRBD2|NA|16
TGTGCCAGCAGCGTAGGAGCGGGAGCGTTCACAGATACGCAGTATTTT
CASSVGAGAFTDTQYF
>TRBV5-5|TRBJ1-2|NA|NA|13
TGTGCCAGCAGCTTTGGGGGCCTAGGCGGCTACACCTTC
CASSFGGLGGYTF
>TRBV5-1|TRBJ1-6|TRBD1|NA|16
TGCGCCAGCAGCTGGGACAGGGATTCCTATAATTCACCCCTCCACTTT
CASSWDRDSYNSPLHF